This TCR beta chain was observed in a study of T cells of healthy individuals. There are 12 residues in the CDR3. The germline CDR1 and CDR2 sequences are SQVTM and ANQGSEA. V gave up 4 bases and J gave up 8 bases, with 12 bases separating them. This clonotype was seen ten or more times. A single record per CDR3 protein comes from TCRdb applying MiXCR to the 5' RACE reads. The sample carries more than 85,000 distinct CDR3 sequences, 15% to 20% recorded once. The V and J genes are TRBV29-1 and TRBJ2-1, with no clear D. The source is a human donor in good health. As DNA, the CDR3 is TGCAGCGTTGTCCCTAATGGGGATGAGCAGTTCTTC. The encoded protein is CSVVPNGDEQFF.